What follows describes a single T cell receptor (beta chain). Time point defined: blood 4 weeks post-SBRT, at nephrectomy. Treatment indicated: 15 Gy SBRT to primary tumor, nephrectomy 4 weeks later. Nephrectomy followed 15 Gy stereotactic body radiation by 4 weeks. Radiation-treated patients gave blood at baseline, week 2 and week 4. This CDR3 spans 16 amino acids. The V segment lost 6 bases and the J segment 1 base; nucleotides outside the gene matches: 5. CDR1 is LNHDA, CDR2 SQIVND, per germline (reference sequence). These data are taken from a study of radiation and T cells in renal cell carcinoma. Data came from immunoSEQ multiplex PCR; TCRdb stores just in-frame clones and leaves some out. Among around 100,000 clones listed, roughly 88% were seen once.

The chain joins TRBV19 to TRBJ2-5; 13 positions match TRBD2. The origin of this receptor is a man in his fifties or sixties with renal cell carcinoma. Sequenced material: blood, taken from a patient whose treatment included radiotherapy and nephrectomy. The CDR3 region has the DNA TGTGCCAGTAGCCCGACTAGCGGGAGGTCCCAAGAGACCCAGTACTTC. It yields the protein CASSPTSGRSQETQYF.